This TCR beta chain was profiled in a study of T cells expressing NK-cell markers. Study at large: The authors sequenced eight donors, of whom seven were HCMV-seropositive and one was seronegative.

This CDR3 comprises 15 residues. CDR1 is SQVTM and CDR2 is ANQGSEA in the germline V gene. In regard to this clonotype: Its antigen is still unknown.

Findings and caveats of the study: The dominant NKG2C+ clonotypes represented roughly 1.0-7.5% of CD8+ T cells in 6 or 7 donors. Where several donors were concerned, these clonotypes also led the CD3+CD56-NKG2C+ fraction.

The authors made TCR beta cDNA libraries by 5'RACE template switching. This switching added a universal primer site and UMIs. TCRdb reprocessed the 5' RACE reads and reports one entry per CDR3 protein, with no DNA. Its table records approximately 150,000 distinct CDR3 sequences. This TCR derives from a woman between 18 and 69 years old in good health. The source material was blood T cells: a sorted CD56 or NKG2C T cell subset, CD4+ or CD8+ T cells, or bulk PBMC T cells (not recorded which). This chain connects TRBV29-1 to TRBJ2-3; the D call of TRBD1 rests on TCRdb alone, since no DNA is present to check it. CDR3 amino acids: CSVEGGTANTDTQYF.